This T cell receptor (beta chain) was documented in a study of shared clonotypes between healthy human individuals. In the study overall: A couple of women and three men aged 18 to 49 served as donors. Points from the study as a whole: Blood was the sole source, and tissue repertoires probably differ. Sequencing depth was predicted to influence how clonotypes are shared among donors.

The germline V gene encodes CDR1 SGHRS and CDR2 YFSETQ. The V gene lost 1 base and the J gene lost 6 bases, with 11 bases spanning the gap. The CDR3 is made up of 13 amino acids. Regarding this clone: Its cognate antigen is unknown.

Sequenced by immunoSEQ multiplex PCR; TCRdb stores in-frame clones only, minus some. This table has approximately 470,000 clones, 81% appearing once. The J gene is TRBJ2-7, the V gene TRBV5-1; possible D gene TRBD1, 6 bases. Sequences were obtained from PBMCs. The sequence came from a woman aged 35 to 49 in good health. Some clones in this sample may be carry-over from other donors' samples. The CDR3 sequence is CASSLLQGSEQYF. The DNA of the CDR3 is TGCGCCAGCAGCTTGTTACAGGGATCCGAGCAGTACTTC.